Following are 19 T cell receptor beta chains from one sample sequenced in a study of shared clonotypes between healthy human individuals. TCRdb's copy holds only in-frame clones and misses some; the assay was immunoSEQ multiplex PCR. Of a few million clones in the sample, around 95% are singletons; the top ten hold around 0.13%. The specimen sequenced was naive CD4+ T cells sorted from blood. Subset reported: CD45RA+ positively selected. All receptors come from a man aged 18 to 29 in good health.

The gene calls are TRBV5-1 and TRBJ2-1; D ambiguous. The length of the CDR3 is 15 residues. CDR1 and CDR2 (germline): SGHRS, YFSETQ. The ends were cut back, 0 bases at V and 5 bases at J, with 12 bases in the middle. Here the CDR3 reads CASSLDSYGDNEQFF. The CDR3 DNA is TGCGCCAGCAGCTTGGACTCGTACGGCGACAATGAGCAGTTCTTC.

This sequence joins TRBV20-1 and TRBJ2-3, with unresolved D. Germline values: CDR1 DFQATT, CDR2 SNEGSKA (reference sequence). V was shortened by 4 bases and J by 9 bases, with 11 bases between the two germline ends. The CDR3 runs to 11 residues. The CDR3 spells CSANGGGTQYF. CDR3 nucleotides: TGCAGTGCTAATGGTGGTGGCACGCAGTATTTT.

The genes are TRBV11-2 and TRBJ1-2; D may be TRBD1 (5 bases). The CDR3 is made up of 16 amino acids. Trimming left V 4 bases short and J 7 bases short, with 22 bases between. Looked up from germline, CDR1 is SGHAT and CDR2 is FQNNGV. CDR3: CASSYIGAGMRSGYTF. The CDR3 coding sequence is TGTGCCAGCAGCTACATAGGGGCGGGGATGCGATCTGGCTACACCTTC.

A single count supports this clone. This CDR3 is also generated by other DNA sequences in the sample. The chain uses TRBV2 and TRBJ2-7; no clear D gene. V was cut by 1 base and J by 3 bases, with 4 bases left in between. Germline values: CDR1 SNHLY, CDR2 FYNNEI. This CDR3 has 12 residues. The DNA of the CDR3 is TGTGCCAGCAGTGAAGAGTTCTACGAGCAGTACTTC. It codes for CASSEEFYEQYF.

The J gene is TRBJ2-5, the V gene TRBV7-2; TRBD1 agrees at 12 bases. This CDR3 has 14 amino acids. CDR1 is SGHTA, CDR2 FQGNSA, per germline. Trimming cost V 3 bases and J 6 bases; bases outside gene matches: 2. The CDR3 spells CASSFGTGGKTQYF. The DNA for the CDR3 is TGTGCCAGCAGCTTCGGGACAGGGGGCAAGACCCAGTACTTC.

With respect to this clone: This same CDR3 is encoded by further DNA sequences in the sample. The chain joins TRBV25-1 to TRBJ2-1, with 11 bases that match TRBD2. The CDR3 is 14 residues long. J gave up 4 bases and V 6 bases, and 2 bases lay outside the gene matches. Germline-derived CDR1 and CDR2 are MGHDK and SYGVNS. CDR3 residues: CASSLAGGYNEQFF. CDR3 bases: TGTGCCAGCAGCTTAGCGGGAGGGTACAATGAGCAGTTCTTC.

The chain employs TRBV19 and TRBJ2-5; 7 positions match TRBD2. The CDR3 spans 14 residues. V lost 3 bases to trimming and J lost 5 bases; unmatched junction nucleotides: 6. Germline CDR1 reads LNHDA; CDR2 reads SQIVND (reference sequence). CDR3 amino acids: CASSMGLSVETQYF. DNA of the CDR3: TGTGCCAGTAGTATGGGACTATCCGTGGAGACCCAGTACTTC.

The rearrangement uses TRBV7-2 and TRBJ2-3, with D perhaps matching TRBD1 (6 bases). Trimming stripped 4 bases from V and 1 base from J, with 18 bases between. This CDR3 is 17 amino acids long. The V gene's germline CDR1 is SGHTA and CDR2 FQGNSA. The CDR3 loop reads CASSSIEQGWGTDTQYF. CDR3 bases: TGTGCCAGCAGCTCAATTGAACAGGGTTGGGGCACAGATACGCAGTATTTT.

V is TRBV6-6 and J is TRBJ2-7; D call uncertain. Trimming removed 2 bases at V and 2 bases at J, with 13 bases between. This CDR3 region has 15 residues. Looked up from germline, CDR1 is MNHNY and CDR2 is SVGAGI (reference sequence). CDR3: CASSYKAGDTYEQYF. The CDR3 DNA is TGTGCCAGCAGTTACAAGGCAGGCGATACCTACGAGCAGTACTTC.

This rearrangement joins TRBV25-1 to TRBJ1-2, with D perhaps matching TRBD1 (6 bases). This CDR3 spans 17 amino acids. Germline V lookup: CDR1 MGHDK, CDR2 SYGVNS. V was trimmed by 0 bases and J by 6 bases, leaving 20 bases between them. CDR3 region: CASSEYPLPGTSNGYTF. As DNA, the CDR3 is TGTGCCAGCAGTGAATATCCTCTGCCCGGGACATCCAATGGCTACACCTTC.

This clone was observed once. V and J are TRBV19 and TRBJ1-1; D possibly corresponds to TRBD1 (6 bases). CDR1 and CDR2 from the germline V gene are LNHDA and SQIVND (reference sequence). There are 16 residues in the CDR3. Between the trimmed V and J ends, which lost 5 bases and 4 bases, there was a span of 20 bases. The DNA for the CDR3 is TGTGCCAGTAGTCCATACCCTTTTGTAGGGGGCACTGAAGCTTTCTTT. It codes for CASSPYPFVGGTEAFF.

The chain joins TRBV5-1 to TRBJ1-4, with a weak D call TRBD1 (5 bases). This CDR3 contains 14 residues. Trimming shortened V by 0 bases and J by 8 bases, and 11 bases separated the two germline ends. The V gene's germline CDR1 is SGHRS and CDR2 YFSETQ. CDR3: CASSLGGLREKLFF. The CDR3 nucleotides are TGCGCCAGCAGCTTGGGGGGACTCCGAGAAAAACTGTTTTTT.

V and J are TRBV18 and TRBJ2-2; 7 nucleotides agree with TRBD1. Per germline, CDR1 KGHSH and CDR2 LQKENI. CDR3 size: 14 residues. The J segment lost 2 bases and the V segment lost 7 bases, leaving 4 bases of the junction unmatched. The CDR3 loop is CASCGQENTGELFF. Written as DNA, the CDR3 is TGTGCCAGCTGCGGACAGGAAAACACCGGGGAGCTGTTTTTT. The variable domain in full, with the rest retrieved from reference TRBV18 and TRBJ2-2, is NAGVMQNPRHLVRRRGQEARLRCSPMKGHSHVYWYRQLPEEGLKFMVYLQKENIIDESGMPKERFSAEFPKEGPSILRIQQVVRGDSAAYFCASCGQENTGELFFGEGSRLTVL.

This chain uses TRBV29-1 with TRBJ2-6; perhaps TRBD1 as D (5 bases). Trimming took off 0 bases at V and 4 bases at J, with 13 bases between the two ends. The germline gives CDR1 SQVTM, CDR2 ANQGSEA. The CDR3 is made up of 16 amino acids. In DNA, the CDR3 is TGCAGCGTTGAAGATCAATGGGGCTCCGGGGCCAACGTCCTGACTTTC. Translated, it gives CSVEDQWGSGANVLTF. Combining the CDR3 with reference TRBV29-1 and TRBJ2-6 gives the whole variable domain SAVISQKPSRDICQRGTSLTIQCQVDSQVTMMFWYRQQPGQSLTLIATANQGSEATYESGFVIDKFPISRPNLTFSTLTVSNMSPEDSSIYLCSVEDQWGSGANVLTFGAGSRLTVL.

This clone was counted once. The V gene is TRBV7-9, the J gene TRBJ2-5; 12 nucleotides match TRBD2. From germline, CDR1 is SEHNR and CDR2 FQNEAQ (reference sequence). The CDR3 loop spans 16 amino acids. The J segment lost 5 bases and the V segment lost 1 base, leaving 5 bases of the junction unmatched. The CDR3 region is CASSLGLAGVGETQYF. CDR3 coding DNA: TGTGCCAGCAGCTTAGGACTAGCGGGAGTAGGGGAGACCCAGTACTTC.

The rearrangement joins TRBV6-1 to TRBJ2-5; D is unresolved. CDR3 size: 12 residues. The germline V gene has CDR1 MNHNS and CDR2 SASEGT. Trimming left V 4 bases short and J 4 bases short, with 7 bases between. In DNA, the CDR3 is TGTGCCAGCAGTGGGCGAATAGAGACCCAGTACTTC. This sequence encodes CASSGRIETQYF.

This chain links TRBV15 with TRBJ2-5; 8 bases are shared with TRBD1. Trimming took 1 base from V and 5 from J; bases not matched to a gene: 9. Germline CDR1 and CDR2: LNHNV and YYDKDF (reference sequence). This CDR3 is 16 amino acids long. The CDR3 DNA sequence: TGTGCCACCAGCAGAGCGATGGGACAGGCGGATGAGACCCAGTACTTC. As protein: CATSRAMGQADETQYF. The full variable domain, rest sourced from reference TRBV15 and TRBJ2-5, is DAMVIQNPRYQVTQFGKPVTLSCSQTLNHNVMYWYQQKSSQAPKLLFHYYDKDFNNEADTPDNFQSRRPNTSFCFLDIRSPGLGDTAMYLCATSRAMGQADETQYFGPGTRLLVL.

The chain employs TRBV6-1 and TRBJ1-2, with D possibly matching TRBD1 (5 bases). Trimming pared 2 bases from V and 8 bases from J, leaving 12 bases between. The CDR3 length is 13 residues. Germline CDR1 and CDR2: MNHNS and SASEGT. The CDR3 reads CASSEMGREGYTF. CDR3 coding DNA: TGTGCCAGCAGTGAAATGGGGCGGGAAGGCTACACCTTC.

The gene calls are TRBV6-6 and TRBJ1-2, with TRBD1 identical over 8 bases. The germline gives CDR1 MNHNY, CDR2 SVGAGI (reference sequence). The V gene end was trimmed by 8 bases and the J gene end by 6 bases; junction bases not matched to a gene: 14. CDR3 length equals 15 residues. The CDR3 loop is CASARTGLNSDGYTF. Here the CDR3 DNA reads TGTGCCAGCGCCAGGACAGGGTTGAATTCTGATGGCTACACCTTC.